A selection of T cell receptor beta chains follows, all from one sample in a study of T cell responses to AZD1222 COVID-19 vaccine. Libraries were prepared by immunoSEQ multiplex PCR; TCRdb keeps only in-frame clonotypes and omits some of them. This table has some 130,000 clones, just over 85% appearing once. The starting material was peripheral blood, obtained on day 0 of AZD1222 vaccination. These receptors were taken from an adult in good health. CDR3s include the opening cysteine and the closing phenylalanine or tryptophan. The D gene is left open where the match is weak. The listing skips clone size in some rows; elsewhere it reads once, few, many or a size class.

14	NA	NA	TRBV6-2/TRBV6-3	TRBJ2-1	CASRPRTDNNEQFF	TGTGCCAGCCGCCCCAGGACGGACAACAATGAGCAGTTCTTC
12	NA	NA	TRBV11-2	TRBJ2-7	CASSSDRDEQYF	TGTGCCAGCAGCTCTGACAGAGATGAGCAGTACTTC
14	NA	NA	TRBV30	TRBJ1-3	CAWRVWGDGNTIYF	TGTGCCTGGAGAGTCTGGGGTGATGGAAACACCATATATTTT
12	NA	NA	TRBV28	TRBJ1-2	CASSVEKYGYTF	TGTGCCAGCAGCGTGGAGAAATATGGCTACACCTTC
14	few	NA	TRBV10-2	TRBJ1-5	CASSSQGFNQPQHF	TGCGCCAGCAGTTCCCAGGGTTTCAATCAGCCCCAGCATTTT
15	NA	NA	TRBV9	TRBJ2-7	CASSAHAGPTYEQYF	TGTGCCAGCAGCGCCCATGCGGGGCCTACCTACGAGCAGTACTTC
13	NA	NA	TRBV11-2	TRBJ2-7	CASSLYSLDEQYF	TGTGCCAGCAGCTTATATAGTCTCGACGAGCAGTACTTC
13	few	NA	TRBV28	TRBJ2-3	CASRLQGSDTQYF	TGTGCCAGCAGGCTGCAGGGCTCAGATACGCAGTATTTT
16	NA	NA	TRBV6-5	TRBJ1-3	CASSSDSYEPQNTIYF	TGTGCCAGCAGTTCCGACAGCTACGAACCGCAAAACACCATATATTTT
16	NA	NA	TRBV7-9	TRBJ1-5	CASSLGAADPSKPQHF	TGTGCCAGCAGCTTAGGAGCGGCGGATCCCTCTAAGCCCCAGCATTTT
13	NA	NA	TRBV5-6	TRBJ1-2	CASSLLPGDGYTF	TGTGCCAGCAGCTTGTTGCCGGGGGACGGCTACACCTTC
14	NA	NA	TRBV6-2/TRBV6-3	TRBJ2-1	CASSRPPIHGEQFF	TGTGCCAGCAGTCGCCCTCCGATCCACGGTGAGCAGTTCTTC
17	once	TRBD2	TRBV7-3	TRBJ2-1	CASSLRPPTSGHNEQFF	TGTGCCAGCAGCTTAAGGCCGCCGACTAGCGGTCACAATGAGCAGTTCTTC
15	NA	NA	TRBV5-4	TRBJ2-3	CASSRKGTDIGTQYF	TGTGCCAGCAGCCGGAAGGGGACTGACATAGGTACGCAGTATTTT
13	NA	NA	TRBV12-3/TRBV12-4	TRBJ1-2	CASSFLGNYGYTF	TGTGCCAGCAGTTTTTTAGGGAACTATGGCTACACCTTC